This passage covers 13 T cell receptor beta chains from one sample sequenced in a study of T cell responses to AZD1222 COVID-19 vaccine. Clones were read by immunoSEQ multiplex PCR, and TCRdb kept only the in-frame ones, dropping some. The sample includes 150,000 to 160,000 clones, roughly 90% of them seen just once. The sample here was peripheral blood, taken on day 0 of AZD1222 vaccination. Receptors were obtained from an adult in good health.

The chain recombines TRBV9 with TRBJ2-7; TRBD2 is a possible D gene (6 bases). CDR3 length equals 17 residues. The V gene lost 0 bases and the J gene lost 6 bases, with 22 bases spanning the gap. CDR1 is SGDLS, CDR2 YYNGEE, per germline. The CDR3 loop is CASSVDGGNAALREQYF. As DNA, the CDR3 is TGTGCCAGCAGCGTAGATGGGGGGAATGCGGCCCTACGCGAGCAGTACTTC.

The V gene is TRBV6-4, the J gene TRBJ2-6; D remains ambiguous. This CDR3 has 16 amino acids. V lost 0 bases to trimming and J lost 2 bases, with 8 bases between them. Germline V gene lookup returns CDR1 MRHNA and CDR2 SNTAGT. DNA of the CDR3: TGTGCCAGCAGTGACTCGGGTCAACCTGGGGCCAACGTCCTGACTTTC. Translation: CASSDSGQPGANVLTF.

The V call is TRBV10-1, the J call TRBJ1-6; D gene unclear. CDR3 length: 13 residues. V dropped 6 bases and J dropped 10 bases, with 13 bases sitting between them. Germline V lookup: CDR1 WNHNN, CDR2 SYGVQD (reference sequence). CDR3 in DNA: TGCGCCAGCAGGGACGGAGAACGGTCACCCCTCCACTTT. Its protein product is CASRDGERSPLHF.

The rearrangement links TRBV2 to TRBJ2-1; D may match TRBD1 or TRBD2 (5 bases each). V dropped 7 bases and J dropped 6 bases, with 22 bases sitting between them. The CDR3 spans 16 residues. Per the germline V gene, CDR1 is SNHLY and CDR2 is FYNNEI. CDR3 in DNA: TGTGCCAGCACCACCCGGGGAGAACAGGACGGCAATGAGCAGTTCTTC. Residues: CASTTRGEQDGNEQFF.

V and J are TRBV25-1 and TRBJ2-7; maybe TRBD1 (6 bases). The CDR3 consists of 14 residues. Germline loops: CDR1 MGHDK, CDR2 SYGVNS. Trimming took 1 base from V and 2 from J, leaving 9 bases between them. CDR3 amino acids: CASSESWGPYEQYF. The DNA for the CDR3 is TGTGCCAGCAGTGAATCTTGGGGGCCCTACGAGCAGTACTTC.

The chain uses TRBV11-3 and TRBJ2-1; D is ambiguous. The length of the CDR3 is 12 residues. Germline lookup yields CDR1 SGHNT and CDR2 YENEEA. V dropped 4 bases and J dropped 9 bases, with 10 bases sitting between them. The CDR3 loop reads CASSSEVSEQFF. The DNA for the CDR3 is TGTGCCAGCAGCTCTGAAGTATCTGAGCAGTTCTTC. Variable domain in full (rest from reference TRBV11-3 and TRBJ2-1): EAGVVQSPRYKIIEKKQPVAFWCNPISGHNTLYWYLQNLGQGPELLIRYENEEAVDDSQLPKDRFSAERLKGVDSTLKIQPAELGDSAVYLCASSSEVSEQFFGPGTRLTVL.

The chain is built from TRBV6-5 and TRBJ2-2; 7 bases align to TRBD2. The length of the CDR3 is 16 residues. V was pared by 4 bases and J by 5 bases, with 10 bases of the junction left unmatched. Germline CDR1 and CDR2: MNHEY and SVGAGI. The CDR3 DNA sequence: TGTGCCAGCAGTTCCCGGCGGCGGGAGCGGACCGGGGAGCTGTTTTTT. Its protein product is CASSSRRRERTGELFF.

This sequence joins TRBV5-4 and TRBJ1-5, with unresolved D. V lost 1 base and J lost 0, with 17 bases in between. The CDR3 runs 18 residues. Germline CDR1 and CDR2: SGHNT and YYREEE (reference sequence). The CDR3 reads CASSLTDSPGYSNQPQHF. CDR3 sequence (DNA): TGTGCCAGCAGCTTGACAGATTCCCCGGGGTATAGCAATCAGCCCCAGCATTTT.

The chain's CDR3 is CASSVRGAGGEQYF. Written as DNA, the CDR3 is TGTGCCAGCAGCGTAAGAGGTGCCGGGGGCGAGCAGTACTTC. The V call is TRBV9, the J call TRBJ2-7; possible D gene TRBD2, 6 bases. CDR1 and CDR2 (germline): SGDLS, YYNGEE. Trimming shortened V by 1 base and J by 6 bases, and 14 bases separated the two germline ends. This CDR3 spans 14 amino acids.

The chain couples TRBV2 to TRBJ1-2; a weak D match, TRBD1 (5 bases). V dropped 2 bases and J dropped 0 bases, with 13 bases sitting between them. The germline CDR1 and CDR2 sequences are SNHLY and FYNNEI. The CDR3 is 16 residues long. DNA for the CDR3: TGTGCCAGCAGTGAATTGGACAAGCTCCCTAACTATGGCTACACCTTC. Protein: CASSELDKLPNYGYTF. The full variable domain, with the rest looked up from reference TRBV2 and TRBJ1-2, is EPEVTQTPSHQVTQMGQEVILRCVPISNHLYFYWYRQILGQKVEFLVSFYNNEISEKSEIFDDQFSVERPDGSNFTLKIRSTKLEDSAMYFCASSELDKLPNYGYTFGSGTRLTVV.

This CDR3 reads CASSRVGQGAGQPQHF. The CDR3 DNA is TGTGCCAGCAGCCGAGTCGGACAGGGGGCTGGTCAGCCCCAGCATTTT. This rearrangement joins TRBV7-8 to TRBJ1-5, with TRBD1 matching over 11 bases. The junction had 9 bases not matched to a gene; V was cut back by 5 bases and J by 6 bases. CDR1 is SGHVS and CDR2 is FQNEAQ in the germline V gene. CDR3 length: 16 residues. Filled out from reference TRBV7-8 and TRBJ1-5, the complete variable domain reads GAGVSQSPRYKVAKRGQDVALRCDPISGHVSLFWYQQALGQGPEFLTYFQNEAQLDKSGLPSDRFFAERPEGSVSTLKIQRTQQEDSAVYLCASSRVGQGAGQPQHFGDGTRLSIL.

This chain joins TRBV2 and TRBJ2-2, with 9 bases matching TRBD2. The V gene's germline CDR1 is SNHLY and CDR2 FYNNEI. The J segment lost 1 base and the V segment lost 6 bases, leaving 15 bases of the junction unmatched. This CDR3 comprises 19 residues. CDR3 region: CASSTPVGGRARNTGELFF. CDR3 nucleotides: TGTGCCAGCAGCACCCCGGTCGGCGGGAGGGCCAGGAACACCGGGGAGCTGTTTTTT.

The V and J genes are TRBV4-3 and TRBJ1-2, with D hard to call. Per the germline V gene, CDR1 is LGHNA and CDR2 is YSLEER. The CDR3 loop spans 14 amino acids. Trimming took off 1 base at V and 8 bases at J, with 14 bases between the two ends. The CDR3 DNA is TGCGCCAGCAGCCAAGCCCTAATATTGGGGGGCTACACCTTC. Encoded protein: CASSQALILGGYTF.